The 24 T cell receptor beta chains in this list originate from one sample, sequenced in a study of blood T cell repertoires in COVID-19. Produced via immunoSEQ multiplex PCR; TCRdb's table is partial and in-frame only. The table includes 380,000 or so clones, approximately 86% detected once. Input material: peripheral blood. These receptors were collected from a woman aged 60-75 years with COVID-19, enrolled during active disease.

The gene calls are TRBV5-4 and TRBJ1-2, with 8 bases fitting TRBD1. CDR1 is SGHNT, CDR2 YYREEE, per germline (reference sequence). The CDR3 is 15 amino acids. Trimming cost V 4 bases and J 4 bases; bases outside gene matches: 9. The CDR3 region has the DNA TGTGCCAGCAGCAAAAATGCAGACAGGGGCTATGGCTACACCTTC. Translated, it gives CASSKNADRGYGYTF.

V usage is TRBV6-4 and J usage is TRBJ1-1; maybe TRBD1 (6 bases). Deletions cut 7 bases from V and 3 bases from J, with 12 bases between. The CDR3 loop spans 13 amino acids. In germline, CDR1 is MRHNA, CDR2 SNTAGT. Here the CDR3 DNA reads TGTGCCAGCAAGGGGGTAAGGGACACTGAAGCTTTCTTT. Translated: CASKGVRDTEAFF.

V and J are TRBV29-1 and TRBJ2-3; perhaps TRBD1 as D (6 bases). The CDR3 has 14 amino acids. Looked up from germline, CDR1 is SQVTM and CDR2 is ANQGSEA. V was pared by 3 bases and J by 0 bases, with 10 bases between. Here the CDR3 DNA reads TGCAGCGTTGAGGGGGCAGCTAGCACAGATACGCAGTATTTT. Its protein product is CSVEGAASTDTQYF.

The chain recombines TRBV25-1 with TRBJ1-2; 9 bases are a match to TRBD1. The CDR3 has 16 residues. The V gene's germline CDR1 is MGHDK and CDR2 SYGVNS. J was trimmed by 4 bases and V by 3 bases; bases with no gene match: 9. Here the CDR3 reads CASSDPRTGEVYGYTF. The CDR3 coding sequence is TGTGCCAGCAGTGACCCACGGACAGGGGAGGTCTATGGCTACACCTTC.

The chain has TRBV10-2 and TRBJ2-1, with D maybe TRBD1 (5 bases). CDR3 length equals 13 residues. Trimming left V 2 bases short and J 5 bases short, with 7 bases between. Germline CDR1 is WSHSY and CDR2 is SAAADI. The CDR3 spells CASSEGRDNEQFF. DNA of the CDR3: TGCGCCAGCAGTGAGGGCAGGGACAATGAGCAGTTCTTC.

The J gene is TRBJ2-3, the V gene TRBV11-3; D possibly corresponds to TRBD1 (6 bases). The CDR3 has 15 amino acids. Trimming stripped 1 base from V and 2 bases from J, with 10 bases between. Germline assignment: CDR1 SGHNT and CDR2 YENEEA. The CDR3, as DNA: TGTGCCAGCAGCTTAGGAGTGGGGGCCACAGATACGCAGTATTTT. Encoded protein: CASSLGVGATDTQYF.

The DNA for the CDR3 is TGTGCCTGGAGTATAACAAACTCGAGACAGGGCCAAGTCTATGGCTACACCTTC. It encodes CAWSITNSRQGQVYGYTF. The V and J genes are TRBV30 and TRBJ1-2; TRBD1 matches at 7 bases. Germline-derived CDR1 and CDR2 are GTSNPN and SVGIG (reference sequence). CDR3 length: 18 residues. The junction had 19 bases not matched to a gene; V was cut back by 2 bases and J by 4 bases.

The gene calls are TRBV4-2 and TRBJ1-1; possibly TRBD1 for D (6 bases). The germline V gene encodes CDR1 LGHNA and CDR2 YNFKEQ. Trimming cost V 5 bases and J 0 bases, with 13 bases left between them. The CDR3 consists of 15 residues. The CDR3 DNA reads as TGTGCCAGCAGCGAACATCAGGGGATGAACACTGAAGCTTTCTTT. This gives the protein CASSEHQGMNTEAFF.

V usage is TRBV19 and J usage is TRBJ1-5; D remains ambiguous. The CDR3 is 15 amino acids. In germline, CDR1 is LNHDA, CDR2 SQIVND (reference sequence). Trimming removed 3 bases at V and 0 bases at J, with 9 bases between. CDR3 protein: CASSITTFSNQPQHF. Written as DNA, the CDR3 is TGTGCCAGTAGTATTACGACATTTAGCAATCAGCCCCAGCATTTT.

V and J are TRBV12-5 and TRBJ1-6, with D maybe TRBD1 (6 bases). The length of the CDR3 is 15 residues. Trimming removed 4 bases from V and 11 bases from J, with 18 bases in between. Germline V gives CDR1 LGHNT, CDR2 FRNRAP. The CDR3 protein is CASGWGGSEGAPLHF. The CDR3 coding sequence is TGTGCTAGTGGTTGGGGAGGGTCCGAGGGGGCACCCCTCCACTTT.

J is TRBJ1-4 and V is TRBV6-5; D is possibly TRBD1 (6 bases). The V end lost 5 bases, the J end lost 4 bases, and 11 bases lay between the germline ends. CDR3 length: 14 amino acids. CDR1 and CDR2 from the germline V gene are MNHEY and SVGAGI. The CDR3 DNA is TGTGCCAGCAGTAGGACAGAAAATAATGAAAAACTGTTTTTT. Translating gives CASSRTENNEKLFF.

The rearrangement links TRBV5-1 to TRBJ1-1; 7 nucleotides align to TRBD1. Per germline, CDR1 SGHRS and CDR2 YFSETQ. This CDR3 has 12 residues. Losses at the gene ends were 5 bases for V and 5 bases for J; bases not matched to a gene: 3. Written as DNA, the CDR3 is TGCGCCAGCAGGGGGGACAGTACTGAAGCTTTCTTT. Translating it yields CASRGDSTEAFF. The full variable domain, its missing parts supplied by reference TRBV5-1 and TRBJ1-1, is KAGVTQTPRYLIKTRGQQVTLSCSPISGHRSVSWYQQTPGQGLQFLFEYFSETQRNKGNFPGRFSGRQFSNSRSEMNVSTLELGDSALYLCASRGDSTEAFFGQGTRLTVV.

The chain carries TRBV6-5 and TRBJ2-5; 7 positions match TRBD1. The germline V gene has CDR1 MNHEY and CDR2 SVGAGI. V shed 6 bases, J shed 3 bases, and the junction held 4 bases outside the gene matches. This CDR3 has 13 residues. The CDR3 loop reads CASSFDREETQYF. Here the CDR3 DNA reads TGTGCCAGCAGCTTCGACAGGGAAGAGACCCAGTACTTC.

The chain uses TRBV2 and TRBJ1-1, with a tentative D call TRBD1 (5 bases). Germline V gene data show CDR1 as SNHLY and CDR2 as FYNNEI. CDR3 length equals 13 residues. V lost 3 bases, J lost 3 bases, and 8 bases lay in between. The CDR3 DNA sequence: TGTGCCAGCAGTGAGGGGGGATACACTGAAGCTTTCTTT. This gives the protein CASSEGGYTEAFF.

The rearrangement joins TRBV13 to TRBJ1-2, with TRBD1 matching 9 bases. Germline CDR1 and CDR2: PRHDT and FYEKMQ (reference sequence). The trim removed 5 bases at V and 3 bases at J, leaving 10 bases unmatched. The CDR3 runs to 16 residues. CDR3 coding DNA: TGTGCCAGCAGCCAAGGACAGGGGCACCCCTACTATGGCTACACCTTC. This translates into CASSQGQGHPYYGYTF.

In this sample, this clone turned up once. The chain combines TRBV5-1 with TRBJ1-6; possibly TRBD1 for D (6 bases). In germline, CDR1 is SGHRS, CDR2 YFSETQ. The CDR3 has 16 amino acids. The V gene lost 0 bases and the J gene lost 4 bases, with 11 bases spanning the gap. CDR3 residues: CASSLGETGYNSPLHF. The CDR3 DNA sequence: TGCGCCAGCAGCTTGGGGGAAACAGGGTATAATTCACCCCTCCACTTT.

This clone was observed a few times. Distinct nucleotide sequences in the sample also encode this CDR3. V gene TRBV7-3 combines with J gene TRBJ2-7, with D possibly TRBD1 on 5 matching bases. The V and J ends lost 4 bases and 6 bases respectively, with 7 bases between them. Germline assignment: CDR1 SGHTA and CDR2 FQGTGA. The CDR3 extends over 11 amino acids. CDR3 DNA: TGTGCCAGCAGCTCAGGGTCCGAGCAGTACTTC. Translated, it gives CASSSGSEQYF.

This rearrangement joins TRBV30 to TRBJ2-3; TRBD1 matches 10 bases. CDR1 GTSNPN and CDR2 SVGIG come from the germline V gene (reference sequence). This CDR3 has 14 residues. The V segment lost 4 bases and the J segment 3 bases; nucleotides outside the gene matches: 4. The CDR3 loop is CAWTRDRGTDTQYF. The CDR3 coding sequence is TGTGCCTGGACCCGGGACAGGGGTACAGATACGCAGTATTTT.

The V gene is TRBV10-3, the J gene TRBJ1-2, with D hard to call. The CDR3 runs to 15 residues. V was pared by 2 bases and J by 8 bases, with 18 bases between. Germline V gene data show CDR1 as ENHRY and CDR2 as SYGVKD. CDR3 nucleotides: TGTGCCATCAGTGAGCCCGGGTCGAGGTTCGGCGGCTACACCTTC. It translates to CAISEPGSRFGGYTF.

The V gene is TRBV5-1, the J gene TRBJ1-1; no definite D call. Germline V lookup: CDR1 SGHRS, CDR2 YFSETQ. The V and J ends lost 5 bases and 1 base respectively, with 12 bases between them. The CDR3 runs to 14 residues. DNA for the CDR3: TGCGCCAGCAGTCCCCAAACGGGGAACACTGAAGCTTTCTTT. Translating it yields CASSPQTGNTEAFF. The full variable domain, with the rest looked up from reference TRBV5-1 and TRBJ1-1, is KAGVTQTPRYLIKTRGQQVTLSCSPISGHRSVSWYQQTPGQGLQFLFEYFSETQRNKGNFPGRFSGRQFSNSRSEMNVSTLELGDSALYLCASSPQTGNTEAFFGQGTRLTVV.

This rearrangement joins TRBV19 to TRBJ2-4; 12 bases are shared with TRBD2. The length of the CDR3 is 18 residues. With 3 bases clipped from V and 3 bases from J, the junction kept 9 bases outside the gene matches. Germline V gene data show CDR1 as LNHDA and CDR2 as SQIVND (reference sequence). Here the CDR3 DNA reads TGTGCCAGTAGTATGGCTAGCGGGGGGGCGATAGGCAAAAACATTCAGTACTTC. Encoded protein: CASSMASGGAIGKNIQYF.

This clone was seen just once. V gene TRBV19 combines with J gene TRBJ2-3, with 8 bases aligning to TRBD1. J gave up 1 base and V 7 bases, and 10 bases lay outside the gene matches. From germline, CDR1 is LNHDA and CDR2 SQIVND (reference sequence). The CDR3 loop spans 16 amino acids. CDR3 loop: CASTPFPGQGTDTQYF. Here the CDR3 DNA reads TGTGCCAGTACCCCCTTCCCGGGACAGGGCACAGATACGCAGTATTTT.

The chain recombines TRBV2 with TRBJ1-2, with D maybe TRBD1 (5 bases). V lost 9 bases and J 2 bases, leaving 13 bases between the germline ends. The CDR3 runs 13 residues. The germline gives CDR1 SNHLY, CDR2 FYNNEI. CDR3 bases: TGTGCCAGACAGGCACTACCGAACTATGGCTACACCTTC. This translates into CARQALPNYGYTF.

The chain joins TRBV11-3 to TRBJ2-3, with TRBD1 identical over 8 bases. The trim removed 5 bases at V and 2 bases at J, leaving 6 bases unmatched. CDR1 is SGHNT, CDR2 YENEEA, per germline. This CDR3 spans 15 amino acids. The CDR3 reads CASSKGQGLTDTQYF. The DNA of the CDR3 is TGTGCCAGCAGCAAAGGACAGGGTCTCACAGATACGCAGTATTTT. Variable domain in full (rest from reference TRBV11-3 and TRBJ2-3): EAGVVQSPRYKIIEKKQPVAFWCNPISGHNTLYWYLQNLGQGPELLIRYENEEAVDDSQLPKDRFSAERLKGVDSTLKIQPAELGDSAVYLCASSKGQGLTDTQYFGPGTRLTVL.